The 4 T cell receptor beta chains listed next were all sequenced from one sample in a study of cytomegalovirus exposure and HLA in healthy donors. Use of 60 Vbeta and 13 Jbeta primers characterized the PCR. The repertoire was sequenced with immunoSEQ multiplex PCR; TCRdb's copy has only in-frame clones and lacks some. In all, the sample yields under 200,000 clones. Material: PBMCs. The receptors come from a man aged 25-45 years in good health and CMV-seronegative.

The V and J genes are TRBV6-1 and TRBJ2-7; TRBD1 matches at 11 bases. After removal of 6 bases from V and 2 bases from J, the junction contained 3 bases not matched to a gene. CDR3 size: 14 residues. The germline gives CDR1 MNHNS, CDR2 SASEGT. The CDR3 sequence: CASSPGQGAYEQYF. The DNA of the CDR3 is TGTGCCAGCAGCCCGGGACAGGGGGCCTACGAGCAGTACTTC.

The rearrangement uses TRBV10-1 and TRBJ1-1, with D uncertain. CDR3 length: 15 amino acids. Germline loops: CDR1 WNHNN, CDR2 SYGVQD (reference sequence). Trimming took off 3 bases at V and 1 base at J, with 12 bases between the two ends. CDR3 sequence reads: CASSDPAAGNTEAFF. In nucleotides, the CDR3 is TGCGCCAGCAGTGACCCCGCCGCCGGGAACACTGAAGCTTTCTTT.

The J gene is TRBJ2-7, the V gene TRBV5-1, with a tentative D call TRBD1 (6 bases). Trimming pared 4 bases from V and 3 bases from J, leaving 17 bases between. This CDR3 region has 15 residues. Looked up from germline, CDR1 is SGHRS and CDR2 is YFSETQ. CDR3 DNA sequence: TGCGCCAGCAGCAGGAACAGGGAACCTCTCTACGAGCAGTACTTC. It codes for CASSRNREPLYEQYF.

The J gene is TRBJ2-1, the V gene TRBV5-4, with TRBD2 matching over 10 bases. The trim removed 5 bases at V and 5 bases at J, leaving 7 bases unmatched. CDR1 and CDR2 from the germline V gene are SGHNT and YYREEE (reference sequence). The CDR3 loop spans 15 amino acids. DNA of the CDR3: TGTGCCAGCAGTGTGAGCGGGAGGGCTGACAATGAGCAGTTCTTC. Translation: CASSVSGRADNEQFF.